These 20 T cell receptor beta chains were all obtained from the same sample, sequenced in a study of beta chain features in type 1 diabetes. Sequenced material consisted of expressed TCRB transcripts (all of the isolated RNA was reverse transcribed). This table comes from immunoSEQ multiplex PCR, and its TCRdb copy is limited to in-frame clones, with some not included. The table has 390,000 or so clones, around 13% seen once; the top ten hold 0.035% to 0.045%. Specimen: naive CD4+ T cells from blood. All receptors derive from a young man in good health.

V is TRBV5-1 and J is TRBJ2-3; 12 positions match TRBD2. Per germline, CDR1 SGHRS and CDR2 YFSETQ. The CDR3 length is 14 residues. Trimming cost V 4 bases and J 3 bases; bases outside gene matches: 0. CDR3 in amino acids: CASSTSGGTDTQYF. The DNA for the CDR3 is TGCGCCAGCAGCACTAGCGGGGGGACAGATACGCAGTATTTT. Filled out from reference TRBV5-1 and TRBJ2-3, the complete variable domain reads KAGVTQTPRYLIKTRGQQVTLSCSPISGHRSVSWYQQTPGQGLQFLFEYFSETQRNKGNFPGRFSGRQFSNSRSEMNVSTLELGDSALYLCASSTSGGTDTQYFGPGTRLTVL.

This sequence joins TRBV29-1 and TRBJ2-3, with 7 bases aligning to TRBD2. Unmatched junction bases numbered 4, after V lost 4 bases and J lost 0 bases. Germline V gene lookup returns CDR1 SQVTM and CDR2 ANQGSEA. The CDR3 sequence is 14 residues long. Written as DNA, the CDR3 is TGCAGCGTTGGGGGGGGTTCTAGCACAGATACGCAGTATTTT. It is translated as CSVGGGSSTDTQYF.

This clone has just a few counts. The J gene is TRBJ2-7, the V gene TRBV29-1, with TRBD2 matching 10 bases. The V gene end was trimmed by 5 bases and the J gene end by 4 bases; junction bases not matched to a gene: 5. CDR1 SQVTM and CDR2 ANQGSEA come from the germline V gene. CDR3 size: 13 residues. The DNA for the CDR3 is TGCAGCGTTAGCGGGGGGGCCGGATACGAGCAGTACTTC. Amino acids: CSVSGGAGYEQYF.

This clone was seen more than once but under ten times. This chain links TRBV7-9 with TRBJ1-2, with D possibly matching TRBD1 (5 bases). Germline CDR1 and CDR2: SEHNR and FQNEAQ (reference sequence). The CDR3 loop spans 14 amino acids. Trimming pared 4 bases from V and 5 bases from J, leaving 14 bases between. The CDR3 region is CASSSTGRGYGYTF. In DNA form, the CDR3 reads TGTGCCAGCAGCTCGACGGGACGGGGATATGGCTACACCTTC. The variable domain in full, with the rest retrieved from reference TRBV7-9 and TRBJ1-2, is DTGVSQNPRHKITKRGQNVTFRCDPISEHNRLYWYRQTLGQGPEFLTYFQNEAQLEKSRLLSDRFSAERPKGSFSTLEIQRTEQGDSAMYLCASSSTGRGYGYTFGSGTRLTVV.

The rearrangement links TRBV25-1 to TRBJ2-1; TRBD2 agrees at 9 bases. V dropped 1 base and J dropped 2; count of bases not matched to a gene: 3. The CDR3 is 16 amino acids. Germline CDR1 MGHDK, CDR2 SYGVNS. The CDR3 region is CASSELTSGAYNEQFF. For the CDR3, the DNA is TGTGCCAGCAGTGAATTGACTAGCGGCGCCTACAATGAGCAGTTCTTC. Filled out from reference TRBV25-1 and TRBJ2-1, the complete variable domain reads EADIYQTPRYLVIGTGKKITLECSQTMGHDKMYWYQQDPGMELHLIHYSYGVNSTEKGDLSSESTVSRIRTEHFPLTLESARPSHTSQYLCASSELTSGAYNEQFFGPGTRLTVL.

This clone was counted between two and nine times. The genes are TRBV29-1 and TRBJ2-3; D is unclear. Germline CDR1 reads SQVTM; CDR2 reads ANQGSEA. The CDR3 runs 13 residues. The V end was cut by 4 bases, the J end by 2 bases, with 10 bases between. This CDR3 is CSVGQTLTDTQYF. Here the CDR3 DNA reads TGCAGCGTTGGACAAACCCTCACAGATACGCAGTATTTT.

This clone was seen only a few times. The chain has TRBV19 and TRBJ2-1; 9 bases are a match to TRBD2. Trimming took 6 bases from V and 9 from J; bases not matched to a gene: 6. The CDR3 extends over 13 amino acids. The germline CDR1 and CDR2 sequences are LNHDA and SQIVND (reference sequence). DNA of the CDR3: TGTGCCAGTAGCCCCTTAGCGGGGGCTGAGCAGTTCTTC. This codes for CASSPLAGAEQFF.

This clone was recorded a few times. The chain links TRBV7-2 to TRBJ2-3, with TRBD1 identical over 7 bases. CDR1 SGHTA and CDR2 FQGNSA come from the germline V gene. The CDR3 runs to 15 residues. Trimming took 5 bases from V and 2 from J; bases not matched to a gene: 7. CDR3 sequence: CASSGSGTVTDTQYF. CDR3 sequence (DNA): TGTGCCAGCAGCGGATCCGGGACAGTCACAGATACGCAGTATTTT.

The chain links TRBV7-2 to TRBJ2-3; D may be TRBD2 (6 bases). V lost 5 bases, J lost 1 base, and 13 bases lay in between. This CDR3 is 15 amino acids long. Looked up from germline, CDR1 is SGHTA and CDR2 is FQGNSA. CDR3 sequence reads: CASSPNGRRTDTQYF. The CDR3 coding sequence is TGTGCCAGCAGCCCAAATGGGAGGCGCACAGATACGCAGTATTTT.

This rearrangement joins TRBV7-9 to TRBJ2-3; 9 bases fit TRBD2. CDR1 SEHNR and CDR2 FQNEAQ come from the germline V gene (reference sequence). There are 18 residues in the CDR3. V lost 5 bases, J lost 0 bases, and 12 bases stayed unmatched. The CDR3 DNA reads TGTGCCAGCAGCCATATAACTAGCGGGCTGATTAGCACAGATACGCAGTATTTT. Translating gives CASSHITSGLISTDTQYF.

The rearrangement links TRBV13 to TRBJ2-7; no definite D call. CDR1 PRHDT and CDR2 FYEKMQ come from the germline V gene (reference sequence). V lost 5 bases, J lost 5 bases, and 19 bases lay in between. The CDR3 runs to 15 residues. DNA for the CDR3: TGTGCCAGCAGCCTAAGCAGGTTAGTCGAGGACGAGCAGTACTTC. Its protein is CASSLSRLVEDEQYF.

This clone has more than one count but fewer than ten. DNA for the CDR3: TGTGCCTGGAGGCCTCTAGGAGATACGCAGTATTTT. Protein product: CAWRPLGDTQYF. The rearrangement links TRBV30 to TRBJ2-3; no clear D. Trimming pared 3 bases from V and 5 bases from J, leaving 9 bases between. The germline CDR1 and CDR2 sequences are GTSNPN and SVGIG (reference sequence). The CDR3 runs to 12 residues.

This clone was observed a handful of times. The chain is built from TRBV18 and TRBJ2-7, with TRBD1 matching over 10 bases. Trimming removed 5 bases from V and 2 bases from J; junction bases left unmatched: 6. The CDR3 runs to 15 residues. CDR1 is KGHSH, CDR2 LQKENI, per germline. The CDR3, as DNA: TGTGCCAGCTCAAGCGGACAGGGGGGAACCTACGAGCAGTACTTC. The encoded protein is CASSSGQGGTYEQYF. The whole variable domain, filled in from reference TRBV18 and TRBJ2-7, reads NAGVMQNPRHLVRRRGQEARLRCSPMKGHSHVYWYRQLPEEGLKFMVYLQKENIIDESGMPKERFSAEFPKEGPSILRIQQVVRGDSAAYFCASSSGQGGTYEQYFGPGTRLTVT.

This clone was counted only a few times. The V and J genes are TRBV5-1 and TRBJ1-1; 8 bases are a match to TRBD1. Losses at the gene ends were 0 bases for V and 0 bases for J; bases not matched to a gene: 1. CDR3 size: 15 residues. Looked up from germline, CDR1 is SGHRS and CDR2 is YFSETQ. This chain's CDR3 is CASSLGQGLNTEAFF. CDR3 in DNA: TGCGCCAGCAGCTTGGGACAGGGGTTGAACACTGAAGCTTTCTTT.

Note on this clone: Other DNA sequences in this sample translate to the same CDR3. The chain has TRBV7-9 and TRBJ1-5; D remains ambiguous. The germline V gene has CDR1 SEHNR and CDR2 FQNEAQ (reference sequence). Trimming shortened V by 4 bases and J by 0 bases, and 4 bases separated the two germline ends. The CDR3 length is 13 residues. As DNA, the CDR3 is TGTGCCAGCAGCTCCAATAGCAATCAGCCCCAGCATTTT. The encoded protein is CASSSNSNQPQHF.

This clone was seen a few times. This chain joins TRBV11-3 and TRBJ2-5; no clear D gene. The germline CDR1 and CDR2 sequences are SGHNT and YENEEA. The CDR3 runs to 14 residues. V was trimmed by 2 bases and J by 0 bases, leaving 7 bases between them. The CDR3 protein is CASSLLGYQETQYF. DNA of the CDR3: TGTGCCAGCAGCTTACTAGGATACCAAGAGACCCAGTACTTC. Combining the CDR3 with reference TRBV11-3 and TRBJ2-5 gives the whole variable domain EAGVVQSPRYKIIEKKQPVAFWCNPISGHNTLYWYLQNLGQGPELLIRYENEEAVDDSQLPKDRFSAERLKGVDSTLKIQPAELGDSAVYLCASSLLGYQETQYFGPGTRLLVL.

This clone turned up a few times. The chain carries TRBV9 and TRBJ1-1; D remains unclear. V was cut by 5 bases and J by 2 bases, with 13 bases left in between. CDR1 and CDR2 (germline): SGDLS, YYNGEE. This CDR3 is 14 amino acids long. The CDR3 coding sequence is TGTGCCAGCAGACCCTCCGGCAGCAACACTGAAGCTTTCTTT. Encoded protein: CASRPSGSNTEAFF. Drawing the rest from reference TRBV9 and TRBJ1-1, the complete variable domain is DSGVTQTPKHLITATGQRVTLRCSPRSGDLSVYWYQQSLDQGLQFLIQYYNGEERAKGNILERFSAQQFPDLHSELNLSSLELGDSALYFCASRPSGSNTEAFFGQGTRLTVV.

As DNA, the CDR3 is TGTGCCAGCAGTTACGGAACCGCCGAAAACATTCAGTACTTC. Encoded protein: CASSYGTAENIQYF. The chain joins TRBV5-5 to TRBJ2-4; D uncertain. Deletions cut 5 bases from V and 5 bases from J, with 14 bases between. This CDR3 contains 14 residues. The germline CDR1 and CDR2 sequences are SGHKS and YYEKEE (reference sequence).

This chain links TRBV4-3 with TRBJ1-2, with 7 positions matching TRBD1. The CDR3 sequence is 14 residues long. V trimming: 1 base; J trimming: 4 bases; junction bases outside the gene matches: 3. Germline V gene data show CDR1 as LGHNA and CDR2 as YSLEER. The DNA of the CDR3 is TGCGCCAGCAGCCAAGGGACAGGTCCCTATGGCTACACCTTC. Amino acids: CASSQGTGPYGYTF.

The V call is TRBV6-5, the J call TRBJ2-7; a possible D gene is TRBD1 (6 bases). The germline V gene has CDR1 MNHEY and CDR2 SVGAGI. V dropped 5 bases and J dropped 2 bases, with 13 bases sitting between them. There are 14 residues in the CDR3. The CDR3 loop reads CASSRGGGTYEQYF. CDR3 sequence (DNA): TGTGCCAGCAGTAGGGGTGGGGGCACCTACGAGCAGTACTTC.